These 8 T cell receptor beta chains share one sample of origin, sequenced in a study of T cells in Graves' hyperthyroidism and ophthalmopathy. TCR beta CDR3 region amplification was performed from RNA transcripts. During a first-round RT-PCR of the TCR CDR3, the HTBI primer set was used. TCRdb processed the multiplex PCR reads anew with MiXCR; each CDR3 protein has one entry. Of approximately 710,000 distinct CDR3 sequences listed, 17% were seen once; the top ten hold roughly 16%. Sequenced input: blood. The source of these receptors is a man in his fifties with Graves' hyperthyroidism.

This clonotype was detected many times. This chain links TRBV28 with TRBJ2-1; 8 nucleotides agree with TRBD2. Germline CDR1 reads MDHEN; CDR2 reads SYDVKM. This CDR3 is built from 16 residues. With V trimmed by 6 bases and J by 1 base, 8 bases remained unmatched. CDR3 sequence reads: CASSPPREGSYNEQFF. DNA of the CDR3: TGTGCCAGCAGCCCCCCTCGGGAGGGGTCCTACAATGAGCAGTTCTTC.

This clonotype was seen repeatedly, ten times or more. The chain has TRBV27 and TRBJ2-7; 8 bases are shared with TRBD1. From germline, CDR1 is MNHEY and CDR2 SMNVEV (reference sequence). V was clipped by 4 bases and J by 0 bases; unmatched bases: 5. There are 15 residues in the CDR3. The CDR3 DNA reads TGTGCCAGCAGTTCGGACAGGGAATTCTCCTACGAGCAGTACTTC. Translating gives CASSSDREFSYEQYF.

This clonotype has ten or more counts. CDR3 protein: CASSFRLKGAGELFF. The DNA for the CDR3 is TGTGCCAGCAGTTTTAGGCTCAAAGGGGCCGGGGAGCTGTTTTTT. The chain is built from TRBV28 and TRBJ2-2; the D gene is possibly TRBD1 (5 bases). V lost 3 bases and J 6 bases, leaving 14 bases between the germline ends. CDR1 MDHEN and CDR2 SYDVKM come from the germline V gene. CDR3 length: 15 amino acids.

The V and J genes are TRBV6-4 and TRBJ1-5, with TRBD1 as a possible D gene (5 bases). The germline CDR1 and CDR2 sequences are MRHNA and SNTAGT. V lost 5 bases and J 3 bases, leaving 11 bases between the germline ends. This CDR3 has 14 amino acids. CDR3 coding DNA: TGTGCCAGCAGTTCCGGGACGCCCAATCAGCCCCAGCATTTT. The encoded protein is CASSSGTPNQPQHF.

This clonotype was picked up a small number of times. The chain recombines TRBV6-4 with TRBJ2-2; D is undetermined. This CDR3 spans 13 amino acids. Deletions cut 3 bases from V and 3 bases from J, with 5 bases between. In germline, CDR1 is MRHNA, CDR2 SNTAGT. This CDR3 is CASSEQYTGELFF. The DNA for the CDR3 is TGTGCCAGCAGTGAGCAGTACACCGGGGAGCTGTTTTTT.

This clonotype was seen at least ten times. The CDR3 nucleotides read TGTGCCAGCAGTTCCCCGGGACAGGGATACACCGGGGAGCTGTTTTTT. It encodes CASSSPGQGYTGELFF. The chain has TRBV27 and TRBJ2-2; 9 bases match TRBD1. The CDR3 runs to 16 residues. Germline CDR1 and CDR2: MNHEY and SMNVEV (reference sequence). V lost 4 bases, J lost 3 bases, and 6 bases stayed unmatched.

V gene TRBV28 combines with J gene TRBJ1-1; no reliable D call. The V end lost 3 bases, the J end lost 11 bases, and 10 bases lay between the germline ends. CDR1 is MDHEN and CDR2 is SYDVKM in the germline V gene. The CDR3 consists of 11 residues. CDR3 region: CASSFQDIAFF. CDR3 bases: TGTGCCAGCAGTTTCCAAGATATCGCTTTCTTT.

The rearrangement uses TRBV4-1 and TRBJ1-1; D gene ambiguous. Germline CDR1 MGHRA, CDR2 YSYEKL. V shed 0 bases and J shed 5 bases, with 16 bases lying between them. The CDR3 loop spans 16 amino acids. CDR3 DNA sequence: TGCGCCAGCAGCCAAGATCGACGGCCTGAGGCGACTGAAGCTTTCTTT. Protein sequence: CASSQDRRPEATEAFF.